Shown below are 21 T cell receptor beta chains from a single sample sequenced in a study of blood T cell repertoires in COVID-19. Only in-frame clones appear in the TCRdb table, and some are missing; sequencing was by immunoSEQ multiplex PCR. Altogether fewer than 55,000 clones are present, approximately 85% being singletons, with the ten largest covering about 27%. What was sequenced was peripheral blood. These receptor sequences come from an elderly woman with COVID-19, enrolled during active disease.

The rearrangement links TRBV29-1 to TRBJ1-2, with D unresolved. Germline CDR1 is SQVTM and CDR2 is ANQGSEA. The V gene lost 6 bases and the J gene lost 6 bases, with 14 bases spanning the gap. This CDR3 has 12 residues. CDR3 nucleotides: TGCAGCGTCCAATATGGGAGGGATGGCTACACCTTC. Encoded protein: CSVQYGRDGYTF.

The chain employs TRBV6-5 and TRBJ1-4, with TRBD1 as a possible D gene (5 bases). Trimming took off 2 bases at V and 10 bases at J, with 8 bases between the two ends. CDR1 and CDR2 from the germline V gene are MNHEY and SVGAGI. The CDR3 totals 12 residues. In DNA, the CDR3 is TGTGCCAGCAGTTACAATGGGGCAAAACTGTTTTTT. Protein: CASSYNGAKLFF.

The chain employs TRBV4-2 and TRBJ2-1, with a weak D call TRBD1 (6 bases). The V end lost 5 bases, the J end lost 7 bases, and 15 bases lay between the germline ends. The CDR3 runs 14 residues. From germline, CDR1 is LGHNA and CDR2 YNFKEQ. The CDR3 loop is CASSSTGRGNEQFF. The DNA of the CDR3 is TGTGCCAGCAGCTCCACCGGCAGGGGTAATGAGCAGTTCTTC.

This clone was observed once. The CDR3 DNA reads as TGTGCCAGCAGTTTAAGCCAGGCCTTTGGGACCATATATTTT. It codes for CASSLSQAFGTIYF. This chain connects TRBV28 to TRBJ1-3; D gene uncertain. Trimming pared 2 bases from V and 10 bases from J, leaving 15 bases between. In germline, CDR1 is MDHEN, CDR2 SYDVKM. This CDR3 has 14 residues. The full variable domain, with the rest looked up from reference TRBV28 and TRBJ1-3, is DVKVTQSSRYLVKRTGEKVFLECVQDMDHENMFWYRQDPGLGLRLIYFSYDVKMKEKGDIPEGYSVSREKKERFSLILESASTNQTSMYLCASSLSQAFGTIYFGEGSWLTVV.

The rearrangement uses TRBV6-5 and TRBJ2-5; 10 nucleotides line up with TRBD2. In germline, CDR1 is MNHEY, CDR2 SVGAGI. The CDR3 covers 15 residues. V lost 6 bases, J lost 2 bases, and 6 bases stayed unmatched. CDR3: CASRRTSGKQETQYF. The CDR3 DNA reads TGTGCCAGCAGACGGACTAGCGGAAAACAAGAGACCCAGTACTTC.

The V and J genes are TRBV5-1 and TRBJ2-5; D not resolved. V lost 1 base and J lost 3, with 7 bases in between. CDR1 SGHRS and CDR2 YFSETQ come from the germline V gene. The CDR3 contains 13 residues. CDR3 residues: CASSLYLKETQYF. DNA of the CDR3: TGCGCCAGCAGCTTGTACCTAAAAGAGACCCAGTACTTC. The full variable domain, completed using reference TRBV5-1 and TRBJ2-5, is KAGVTQTPRYLIKTRGQQVTLSCSPISGHRSVSWYQQTPGQGLQFLFEYFSETQRNKGNFPGRFSGRQFSNSRSEMNVSTLELGDSALYLCASSLYLKETQYFGPGTRLLVL.

V and J are TRBV19 and TRBJ1-1; maybe TRBD1 (6 bases). Germline CDR1 is LNHDA and CDR2 is SQIVND (reference sequence). The CDR3 totals 13 residues. Trimming stripped 2 bases from V and 10 bases from J, with 14 bases between. The CDR3 loop reads CASSIRGRGPAFF. In nucleotides, the CDR3 is TGTGCCAGTAGTATAAGGGGCAGGGGACCAGCTTTCTTT. Using reference TRBV19 and TRBJ1-1 for the parts outside the CDR3, the full variable domain is DGGITQSPKYLFRKEGQNVTLSCEQNLNHDAMYWYRQDPGQGLRLIYYSQIVNDFQKGDIAEGYSVSREKKESFPLTVTSAQKNPTAFYLCASSIRGRGPAFFGQGTRLTVV.

This chain links TRBV7-9 with TRBJ1-1; 10 positions match TRBD1. The CDR3 consists of 15 residues. V gave up 5 bases and J gave up 4 bases; unmatched junction bases: 7. Germline V gene data show CDR1 as SEHNR and CDR2 as FQNEAQ (reference sequence). CDR3 residues: CASSPDRGLRTEAFF. As DNA, the CDR3 is TGTGCCAGCAGCCCCGACAGGGGGCTTCGCACTGAAGCTTTCTTT.

The rearrangement uses TRBV19 and TRBJ1-2; D is perhaps TRBD1 (5 bases). Germline CDR1 LNHDA, CDR2 SQIVND (reference sequence). This CDR3 has 15 amino acids. With 4 bases removed from V and 6 bases from J, the gap between germline ends came to 18 bases. CDR3 nucleotides: TGTGCCAGTAGTAAAAGTCAGGGCCTCAGGGATGGCTACACCTTC. This sequence encodes CASSKSQGLRDGYTF.

In nucleotides, the CDR3 is TGCAGTGCTAGTACCGGGACTAGCGGGAGCAATGAGCAGTTCTTC. It translates to CSASTGTSGSNEQFF. This chain connects TRBV20-1 to TRBJ2-1; 14 bases are shared with TRBD2. This CDR3 spans 15 amino acids. The ends lost 3 bases at V and 6 bases at J; junction bases unmatched: 4. Germline V lookup: CDR1 DFQATT, CDR2 SNEGSKA (reference sequence).

The J gene is TRBJ2-2, the V gene TRBV30, with 11 bases aligning to TRBD2. The CDR3 has 16 amino acids. V dropped 3 bases and J dropped 4; count of bases not matched to a gene: 7. The germline CDR1 and CDR2 sequences are GTSNPN and SVGIG (reference sequence). The CDR3 protein is CAWRLAGGFGTGELFF. The CDR3 DNA reads as TGTGCCTGGAGGCTAGCGGGAGGTTTTGGCACCGGGGAGCTGTTTTTT.

V gene TRBV18 combines with J gene TRBJ2-7; 9 nucleotides align to TRBD2. V lost 7 bases, J lost 5 bases, and 6 bases stayed unmatched. There are 13 residues in the CDR3. The germline V gene has CDR1 KGHSH and CDR2 LQKENI. CDR3 DNA: TGTGCCAGCTTAGCGGGAGTATCCGACGAGCAGTACTTC. Amino acid sequence: CASLAGVSDEQYF. Together with reference TRBV18 and TRBJ2-7, the CDR3 gives the full variable domain: NAGVMQNPRHLVRRRGQEARLRCSPMKGHSHVYWYRQLPEEGLKFMVYLQKENIIDESGMPKERFSAEFPKEGPSILRIQQVVRGDSAAYFCASLAGVSDEQYFGPGTRLTVT.

The chain has TRBV11-2 and TRBJ1-2, with 7 bases fitting TRBD1. The CDR3 totals 14 residues. Losses at the gene ends were 5 bases for V and 5 bases for J; bases not matched to a gene: 8. Germline lookup yields CDR1 SGHAT and CDR2 FQNNGV. The CDR3 bases are TGTGCCAGCAGCAGCCCCGGGACAGCATATGGCTACACCTTC. This translates into CASSSPGTAYGYTF.

The chain combines TRBV27 with TRBJ2-7; tentatively, D is TRBD2 (5 bases). V lost 3 bases, J lost 2 bases, and 14 bases lay in between. The CDR3 spans 15 residues. Germline V CDR1 and CDR2: MNHEY, SMNVEV (reference sequence). The CDR3 loop reads CASSLIYGVAYEQYF. The CDR3 region has the DNA TGTGCCAGCAGTTTGATTTACGGGGTTGCCTACGAGCAGTACTTC.

The chain has TRBV3-1 (or the pseudogene TRBV3-2) and TRBJ1-2; 7 nucleotides line up with TRBD1. CDR3 length: 16 residues. With 1 base clipped from V and 6 bases from J, the junction kept 11 bases outside the gene matches. Germline lookup yields CDR1 LGHDT and CDR2 YNNKEL (reference sequence). The CDR3 DNA is TGTGCCAGCAGCCAAGTACCCCAGACAGGGAACAATGGCTACACCTTC. Its protein product is CASSQVPQTGNNGYTF.

The chain links TRBV9 to TRBJ2-1; D is possibly TRBD2 (6 bases). Germline CDR1 SGDLS, CDR2 YYNGEE. V was shortened by 1 base and J by 9 bases, with 14 bases between the two germline ends. The CDR3 sequence is 14 residues long. The CDR3 protein is CASSVSGGMSEQFF. For the CDR3, the DNA is TGTGCCAGCAGCGTATCAGGCGGGATGAGTGAGCAGTTCTTC.

This chain connects TRBV6-6 to TRBJ2-3, with TRBD2 as a possible D gene (5 bases). V lost 5 bases to trimming and J lost 1 base, with 25 bases between them. From germline, CDR1 is MNHNY and CDR2 SVGAGI (reference sequence). The CDR3 runs 19 residues. In nucleotides, the CDR3 is TGTGCCAGCAGTCCGATCATACAACTAGAAACCATGCGCACAGATACGCAGTATTTT. Protein: CASSPIIQLETMRTDTQYF.

DNA of the CDR3: TGTGCCAGCGGACGGGAGGGACCTCTAGGCATTCAGTACTTC. It translates to CASGREGPLGIQYF. The genes are TRBV2 and TRBJ2-4, with 8 bases fitting TRBD2. Germline V gives CDR1 SNHLY, CDR2 FYNNEI. This CDR3 spans 14 amino acids. Trimming cost V 8 bases and J 9 bases; bases outside gene matches: 12.

The rearrangement joins TRBV30 to TRBJ2-7; TRBD1 matches at 7 bases. V was pared by 4 bases and J by 7 bases, with 10 bases of the junction left unmatched. CDR3 length: 13 amino acids. CDR1 and CDR2 (germline): GTSNPN, SVGIG (reference sequence). The CDR3 DNA reads as TGTGCCTGGACGGGACAGACATTACGTGAGCAGTACTTC. Amino acid sequence: CAWTGQTLREQYF.

CDR3 amino acids: CATSGSGDLDTQYF. The CDR3 DNA reads TGTGCCACCAGTGGGTCAGGGGATTTGGATACGCAGTATTTT. The chain couples TRBV24-1 to TRBJ2-3; possible D gene TRBD1, 6 bases. V lost 5 bases, J lost 6 bases, and 14 bases lay in between. Looked up from germline, CDR1 is KGHDR and CDR2 is SFDVKD. The CDR3 totals 14 residues.

The rearrangement links TRBV10-3 to TRBJ2-5; D might be TRBD2 (6 bases). This CDR3 region has 14 residues. Trimming took 2 bases from V and 4 from J, leaving 11 bases between them. Germline V CDR1 and CDR2: ENHRY, SYGVKD. CDR3 loop: CAISEGRFRETQYF. In DNA, the CDR3 is TGTGCCATCAGTGAGGGGAGGTTTCGAGAGACCCAGTACTTC.